These T cell receptor beta chains were read from a single sample in a study of CD8 T cells in ankylosing spondylitis. From the 5' RACE reads, TCRdb called clonotypes with MiXCR, one entry per CDR3 protein. The sample contains approximately 88,000 distinct CDR3 sequences, 8.5% to 9% of which appear only once. The sample was blood, either unsorted or a sorted T cell fraction (not recorded which). Receptor source: a male donor with ankylosing spondylitis or in good health (not recorded which). The CDR3 runs from the conserved cysteine through the conserved F or W. The D gene is left open where the match is weak. Size values are once, few and many counts, or a class for expanded clones, and some rows have none.

v_gene: TRBV7-2; abundance: -; len: 16; d_gene: -; j_gene: TRBJ2-7; CDR3nt: TGTGCCAGCAGCTTCGGGACGGCGCCCCTTTACTACGAGCAGTACTTC; CDR3aa: CASSFGTAPLYYEQYF
v_gene: TRBV28; abundance: many; len: 18; d_gene: TRBD1; j_gene: TRBJ2-1; CDR3nt: TGTGCCAGCAGCACCGACCGAGCAGGGGGCTACGGGTACAATGAGCAGTTCTTC; CDR3aa: CASSTDRAGGYGYNEQFF
v_gene: TRBV6-2/TRBV6-3; abundance: many; len: 13; d_gene: -; j_gene: TRBJ1-5; CDR3nt: TGTGCCAGCAGTTATTTTAGCAATCAGCCCCAGCATTTT; CDR3aa: CASSYFSNQPQHF
v_gene: TRBV5-4; abundance: many; len: 16; d_gene: -; j_gene: TRBJ2-3; CDR3nt: TGTGCCAGCAGCCCGGTACCGGGTCTACCGACAGATACGCAGTATTTT; CDR3aa: CASSPVPGLPTDTQYF
v_gene: TRBV12-3/TRBV12-4; abundance: many; len: 13; d_gene: -; j_gene: TRBJ2-3; CDR3nt: TGTGCCAGCAGTTTAAGTAGCGCAGATACGCAGTATTTT; CDR3aa: CASSLSSADTQYF
v_gene: TRBV29-1; abundance: many; len: 13; d_gene: -; j_gene: TRBJ2-2; CDR3nt: TGCAGCGGAGGGACGTCGAACACCGGGGAGCTGTTTTTT; CDR3aa: CSGGTSNTGELFF
v_gene: TRBV12-3/TRBV12-4; abundance: many; len: 15; d_gene: TRBD2; j_gene: TRBJ2-3; CDR3nt: TGTGCCACCAGAACTAGCGCCATGAGCACAGATACGCAGTATTTT; CDR3aa: CATRTSAMSTDTQYF
v_gene: TRBV28; abundance: many; len: 14; d_gene: -; j_gene: TRBJ2-2; CDR3nt: TGTGCCAGCAGTCCAGGATGGGGGCCCGGGGAGCTGTTTTTT; CDR3aa: CASSPGWGPGELFF
v_gene: TRBV5-5; abundance: many; len: 16; d_gene: TRBD1; j_gene: TRBJ2-1; CDR3nt: TGTGCCAGCAGCTTGTTTGGTGGGACAGGGGGCGGGGAGCAGTTCTTC; CDR3aa: CASSLFGGTGGGEQFF
v_gene: TRBV12-3/TRBV12-4; abundance: many; len: 13; d_gene: -; j_gene: TRBJ1-2; CDR3nt: TGTGCCAGCACTCTGTCCCGCGGGGCTGGCTACACCTTC; CDR3aa: CASTLSRGAGYTF
v_gene: TRBV29-1; abundance: many; len: 15; d_gene: TRBD1; j_gene: TRBJ2-3; CDR3nt: TGCAGCGTCGTACCGGGACAGGGGTATATAGATACGCAGTATTTT; CDR3aa: CSVVPGQGYIDTQYF
v_gene: TRBV9; abundance: many; len: 14; d_gene: TRBD1; j_gene: TRBJ2-3; CDR3nt: TGTGCCAGCAGCGGACAGGGGTCTACAGATACGCAGTATTTT; CDR3aa: CASSGQGSTDTQYF
v_gene: TRBV5-1; abundance: many; len: 16; d_gene: -; j_gene: TRBJ2-3; CDR3nt: TGCGCCAGCAGCTTGGAAGGCAGGGGTGGCACAGATACGCAGTATTTT; CDR3aa: CASSLEGRGGTDTQYF
v_gene: TRBV4-2; abundance: many; len: 17; d_gene: TRBD2; j_gene: TRBJ2-5; CDR3nt: TGTGCCAGCAGCCCCCCCCTAGCGGGGGGGCGGCAAGAGACCCAGTACTTC; CDR3aa: CASSPPLAGGRQETQYF
v_gene: TRBV6-6; abundance: many; len: 13; d_gene: -; j_gene: TRBJ1-4; CDR3nt: TGTGCCAGCAGTCAGGTCTATAATGAAAAACTGTTTTTT; CDR3aa: CASSQVYNEKLFF
v_gene: TRBV14; abundance: -; len: 12; d_gene: -; j_gene: TRBJ1-5; CDR3nt: TGTGCCAGCATTACAGGTAATCAGCCCCAGCATTTT; CDR3aa: CASITGNQPQHF
v_gene: TRBV7-7; abundance: few; len: 14; d_gene: TRBD1; j_gene: TRBJ2-2; CDR3nt: TGTGCTAGCAGCATGGACAGGGGAACCGGGGAGCTGTTTTTT; CDR3aa: CASSMDRGTGELFF
v_gene: TRBV19; abundance: many; len: 14; d_gene: TRBD1; j_gene: TRBJ1-5; CDR3nt: TGTGCCAGTAGTATGGACAGGAGCTATCAGCCCCAGCATTTT; CDR3aa: CASSMDRSYQPQHF
v_gene: TRBV10-3; abundance: many; len: 13; d_gene: -; j_gene: TRBJ2-1; CDR3nt: TGTGCCATCAGGGAAATGACGCAAGGTGAGCAGTTCTTC; CDR3aa: CAIREMTQGEQFF
v_gene: TRBV7-6; abundance: -; len: 17; d_gene: TRBD1; j_gene: TRBJ2-7; CDR3nt: TGTGCCAGCAGCTTAGAATGGGCGGGACAGGGGATCCACGAGCAGTACTTC; CDR3aa: CASSLEWAGQGIHEQYF
v_gene: TRBV7-2; abundance: many; len: 15; d_gene: -; j_gene: TRBJ1-4; CDR3nt: TGTGCCAGCAGCTTATACGCAGAGCACCTCGAAAAACTGTTTTTT; CDR3aa: CASSLYAEHLEKLFF
v_gene: TRBV20-1; abundance: many; len: 15; d_gene: -; j_gene: TRBJ1-5; CDR3nt: TGCAGTGCTCCCGAGTCGGCGGGGGGTCTTCAGCCCCAGCATTTT; CDR3aa: CSAPESAGGLQPQHF
v_gene: TRBV20-1; abundance: once; len: 19; d_gene: -; j_gene: TRBJ2-6; CDR3nt: TGCAGTGCTAGAGAGAGTACAGGGCCCCCTTTCTCTGGGGCCAACGTCCTGACTTTC; CDR3aa: CSARESTGPPFSGANVLTF
v_gene: TRBV28; abundance: many; len: 14; d_gene: -; j_gene: TRBJ1-5; CDR3nt: TGTGCCAGCAGCCAAACCACAGGGCATCAGCCCCAGCATTTT; CDR3aa: CASSQTTGHQPQHF
v_gene: TRBV5-1; abundance: many; len: 13; d_gene: -; j_gene: TRBJ2-7; CDR3nt: TGCGCCAGCAGCGGAACCTACCAAGTTGAGCAGTACTTC; CDR3aa: CASSGTYQVEQYF
v_gene: TRBV28; abundance: many; len: 14; d_gene: -; j_gene: TRBJ1-2; CDR3nt: TGTGCCAGCAGTTTACCCGGCCAGAACTATGGCTACACCTTC; CDR3aa: CASSLPGQNYGYTF
v_gene: TRBV7-2; abundance: -; len: 16; d_gene: TRBD1; j_gene: TRBJ1-2; CDR3nt: TGTGCCAGCAGCTTCGACGGACACGGACAGGTTTATGGCTACACCTTC; CDR3aa: CASSFDGHGQVYGYTF
v_gene: TRBV20-1; abundance: -; len: 14; d_gene: TRBD2; j_gene: TRBJ2-7; CDR3nt: TGCAGTGCCAGGCTAGCGGGGGCGACCTACGAGCAGTACTTC; CDR3aa: CSARLAGATYEQYF
v_gene: TRBV4-1; abundance: many; len: 19; d_gene: -; j_gene: TRBJ2-1; CDR3nt: TGCGCCAGCAGCCATCCCCAAATAACAGTGGAGAGCTCCTACAATGAGCAGTTCTTC; CDR3aa: CASSHPQITVESSYNEQFF
v_gene: TRBV6-1; abundance: few; len: 16; d_gene: TRBD1; j_gene: TRBJ2-2; CDR3nt: TGTGCCAGCAGAACCCGGGACAGGGGGAACACCGGGGAGCTGTTTTTT; CDR3aa: CASRTRDRGNTGELFF
v_gene: TRBV18; abundance: many; len: 13; d_gene: -; j_gene: TRBJ1-2; CDR3nt: TGTGCCAGCAACTGGGGCGAGGGCTATGGCTACACCTTC; CDR3aa: CASNWGEGYGYTF
v_gene: TRBV7-2; abundance: many; len: 13; d_gene: -; j_gene: TRBJ2-5; CDR3nt: TGTGCCAGCAGCTTGGGGACGGCAAGTACCCAGTACTTC; CDR3aa: CASSLGTASTQYF
v_gene: TRBV5-1; abundance: many; len: 17; d_gene: -; j_gene: TRBJ1-4; CDR3nt: TGCGCCAGCAGCCCTCGGTTAGAACCCCCAACTAATGAAAAACTGTTTTTT; CDR3aa: CASSPRLEPPTNEKLFF
v_gene: TRBV9; abundance: -; len: 16; d_gene: -; j_gene: TRBJ2-7; CDR3nt: TGTGCCAGCAGCGTTACTGGGTCTCCCGAGGAATACGAGCAGTACTTC; CDR3aa: CASSVTGSPEEYEQYF
v_gene: TRBV12-3/TRBV12-4; abundance: many; len: 14; d_gene: -; j_gene: TRBJ1-5; CDR3nt: TGTGCCAGCAGCTTTAGGAGGGGAAATCAGCCCCAGCATTTT; CDR3aa: CASSFRRGNQPQHF
v_gene: TRBV9; abundance: many; len: 14; d_gene: -; j_gene: TRBJ2-7; CDR3nt: TGTGCCAGCAGCCCTCGTTTTGAGGCAAACGAGCAGTACTTC; CDR3aa: CASSPRFEANEQYF
v_gene: TRBV2; abundance: -; len: 16; d_gene: TRBD2; j_gene: TRBJ2-3; CDR3nt: TGTGCCAGCAGCGCTTGGACTAGCGGGGACACAGATACGCAGTATTTT; CDR3aa: CASSAWTSGDTDTQYF
v_gene: TRBV13; abundance: many; len: 14; d_gene: -; j_gene: TRBJ2-1; CDR3nt: TGTGCCAGCAGCTTAGGATTGGGGATCAATGAGCAGTTCTTC; CDR3aa: CASSLGLGINEQFF
v_gene: TRBV11-2; abundance: many; len: 14; d_gene: -; j_gene: TRBJ2-7; CDR3nt: TGTGCCAGCAGCTCCCGACAGGGACTATACGAGCAGTACTTC; CDR3aa: CASSSRQGLYEQYF
v_gene: TRBV10-3; abundance: many; len: 13; d_gene: -; j_gene: TRBJ2-5; CDR3nt: TGTGCCATCAGTTCCGGGCCCGGAGAGACCCAGTACTTC; CDR3aa: CAISSGPGETQYF
v_gene: TRBV14; abundance: many; len: 14; d_gene: -; j_gene: TRBJ1-1; CDR3nt: TGTGCCAGCAGCAACCTCAGGGGCTTTACTGAAGCTTTCTTT; CDR3aa: CASSNLRGFTEAFF
v_gene: TRBV6-1; abundance: -; len: 14; d_gene: -; j_gene: TRBJ2-3; CDR3nt: TGTGCCAGCAGCCGGCCGGGAAACACAGATACGCAGTATTTT; CDR3aa: CASSRPGNTDTQYF
v_gene: TRBV28; abundance: many; len: 14; d_gene: -; j_gene: TRBJ1-1; CDR3nt: TGTGCCAGCAGGCTCGGGGGGCGGAACACTGAAGCTTTCTTT; CDR3aa: CASRLGGRNTEAFF
v_gene: TRBV20-1; abundance: many; len: 14; d_gene: TRBD2; j_gene: TRBJ2-1; CDR3nt: TGCAGTGCTAGGTCGCGGGGGGGCTTCGATGAGCAGTTCTTC; CDR3aa: CSARSRGGFDEQFF
v_gene: TRBV18; abundance: many; len: 14; d_gene: TRBD1; j_gene: TRBJ2-7; CDR3nt: TGTGCCAGCTCACCCTTGGACAGGGGCCACGAGCAGTACTTC; CDR3aa: CASSPLDRGHEQYF
v_gene: TRBV20-1; abundance: many; len: 16; d_gene: TRBD2; j_gene: TRBJ2-3; CDR3nt: TGCAGTGCTAACGGGGCTAGCGGGGGGGATACAGATACGCAGTATTTT; CDR3aa: CSANGASGGDTDTQYF
v_gene: TRBV11-2; abundance: many; len: 14; d_gene: TRBD1; j_gene: TRBJ2-1; CDR3nt: TGTGCCAGCAGCTACTACAGGGGAGACAATGAGCAGTTCTTC; CDR3aa: CASSYYRGDNEQFF
v_gene: TRBV29-1; abundance: many; len: 11; d_gene: -; j_gene: TRBJ1-1; CDR3nt: TGCAGCGTACGAGGGAGCACTGAAGCTTTCTTT; CDR3aa: CSVRGSTEAFF
v_gene: TRBV5-1; abundance: many; len: 15; d_gene: -; j_gene: TRBJ1-1; CDR3nt: TGCGCCAGCAGCTCGGAGACCCGACAGAACACTGAAGCTTTCTTT; CDR3aa: CASSSETRQNTEAFF